These T cell receptor beta chains were read from a single sample in a study of cytomegalovirus exposure and HLA in healthy donors. This table comes from immunoSEQ multiplex PCR, and its TCRdb copy is limited to in-frame clones, with some not included. The repertoire holds 160,000 or so clones, with around 83% as singletons. Sequenced: PBMCs. The source is a male donor in good health and CMV-seropositive. CDR3s include the opening cysteine and the closing phenylalanine or tryptophan. D genes are given only for firm matches. A row's size may be missing; if present it is once, few, many or a size class.

V: TRBV5-4; J: TRBJ2-5; D: TRBD2; size: few; CDR3: CASSGGLTSGVKETQYF; DNA: TGTGCCAGCAGCGGGGGATTGACTAGCGGAGTAAAAGAGACCCAGTACTTC
V: TRBV9; J: TRBJ1-1; D: TRBD1; size: .; CDR3: CASSVRGQLGNTEAFF; DNA: TGTGCCAGCAGCGTCAGGGGGCAGCTGGGGAACACTGAAGCTTTCTTT
V: TRBV19; J: TRBJ2-7; D: TRBD1; size: .; CDR3: CASSIGTGPGDEQYF; DNA: TGTGCCAGTAGTATCGGGACAGGGCCCGGGGACGAGCAGTACTTC
V: TRBV4-3; J: TRBJ2-5; D: TRBD2; size: .; CDR3: CASSQDPGGGIRETQYF; DNA: TGCGCCAGCAGCCAAGATCCGGGGGGGGGAATTAGAGAGACCCAGTACTTC
V: TRBV5-1; J: TRBJ1-4; D: TRBD1; size: few; CDR3: CASSPGQGDEKLFF; DNA: TGCGCCAGCAGCCCTGGACAGGGAGATGAAAAACTGTTTTTT
V: TRBV5-6; J: TRBJ2-3; D: .; size: .; CDR3: CASSLASTDTQYF; DNA: TGTGCCAGCAGCTTAGCTAGCACAGATACGCAGTATTTT
V: TRBV9; J: TRBJ2-6; D: TRBD2; size: .; CDR3: CASSVAPSGYSGANVLTF; DNA: TGTGCCAGCAGCGTAGCTCCTAGCGGTTACTCTGGGGCCAACGTCCTGACTTTC
V: TRBV7-2; J: TRBJ1-4; D: .; size: .; CDR3: CASSLTGWSEKLFF; DNA: TGTGCCAGCAGCTTAACAGGGTGGAGTGAAAAACTGTTTTTT
V: TRBV6-5; J: TRBJ1-3; D: .; size: .; CDR3: CASTTTGSSGNTIYF; DNA: TGTGCCAGCACCACAACAGGGAGCTCTGGAAACACCATATATTTT
V: TRBV2; J: TRBJ2-2; D: TRBD2; size: .; CDR3: CASSEIGRAGELFF; DNA: TGTGCCAGCAGTGAAATCGGGAGGGCCGGGGAGCTGTTTTTT
V: TRBV27; J: TRBJ2-2; D: TRBD2; size: once; CDR3: CASSLKATSGTLTGELFF; DNA: TGTGCCAGCAGTTTAAAGGCGACTAGCGGGACCCTCACCGGGGAGCTGTTTTTT
V: TRBV13; J: TRBJ2-7; D: .; size: .; CDR3: CASIERGGYEQYF; DNA: TGTGCCAGCATCGAAAGGGGGGGCTACGAGCAGTACTTC
V: TRBV6-6; J: TRBJ1-1; D: TRBD1; size: few; CDR3: CASRLQGRTEAFF; DNA: TGTGCCAGCAGGCTACAGGGGAGAACTGAAGCTTTCTTT
V: TRBV29-1; J: TRBJ1-1; D: .; size: .; CDR3: CSVGTLLNTEAFF; DNA: TGCAGCGTCGGGACTTTACTGAACACTGAAGCTTTCTTT
V: TRBV5-1; J: TRBJ1-1; D: TRBD1; size: .; CDR3: CASSYGTAGTEAFF; DNA: TGCGCCAGCAGCTACGGGACAGCCGGGACTGAAGCTTTCTTT
V: TRBV19; J: TRBJ2-7; D: TRBD1; size: .; CDR3: CASSIAGTGVFYEQYF; DNA: TGTGCCAGTAGTATAGCCGGGACAGGGGTCTTCTACGAGCAGTACTTC
V: TRBV6-5; J: TRBJ1-5; D: .; size: .; CDR3: CASSYSYNQPQHF; DNA: TGTGCCAGCAGTTACTCTTATAATCAGCCCCAGCATTTT
V: TRBV18; J: TRBJ2-5; D: TRBD1; size: .; CDR3: CASSPDRGQETQYF; DNA: TGTGCCAGCTCACCGGACAGGGGGCAGGAGACCCAGTACTTC
V: TRBV11-3; J: TRBJ2-7; D: TRBD2; size: .; CDR3: CASRRIAGDPYEQYF; DNA: TGTGCCAGCAGGCGAATAGCGGGGGACCCCTACGAGCAGTACTTC
V: TRBV7-9; J: TRBJ1-2; D: TRBD1; size: .; CDR3: CSSSLSRGRKDNYGYTF; DNA: TGTTCCAGCAGCTTATCCAGGGGGCGAAAGGATAACTATGGCTACACCTTC
V: TRBV19; J: TRBJ2-7; D: .; size: .; CDR3: CASSIEGAAYEQYF; DNA: TGTGCCAGTAGTATAGAGGGGGCAGCCTACGAGCAGTACTTC
V: TRBV9; J: TRBJ1-1; D: .; size: .; CDR3: CASSAGGEDTEAFF; DNA: TGTGCCAGCAGCGCCGGGGGAGAGGACACTGAAGCTTTCTTT
V: TRBV28; J: TRBJ1-5; D: .; size: .; CDR3: CASSLFHSNQPQHF; DNA: TGTGCCAGCAGTTTATTTCACTCCAATCAGCCCCAGCATTTT
V: TRBV6-1; J: TRBJ2-5; D: TRBD1; size: .; CDR3: CASSVWGQVQETQYF; DNA: TGTGCCAGCAGTGTTTGGGGACAGGTGCAAGAGACCCAGTACTTC
V: TRBV6-5; J: TRBJ2-5; D: TRBD1; size: once; CDR3: CASGKSQGAAETQYF; DNA: TGTGCCAGCGGCAAATCTCAGGGGGCTGCGGAGACCCAGTACTTC
V: TRBV5-1; J: TRBJ2-1; D: TRBD2; size: few; CDR3: CASSWSLVGLAGYEQFF; DNA: TGCGCCAGCAGCTGGAGTTTGGTGGGCCTAGCGGGCTATGAGCAGTTCTTC
V: TRBV27; J: TRBJ1-2; D: .; size: .; CDR3: CASSGIQGSNYGYTF; DNA: TGTGCCAGCAGTGGAATACAGGGTTCTAACTATGGCTACACCTTC
V: TRBV7-9; J: TRBJ2-2; D: .; size: .; CDR3: CASSLSLGELFF; DNA: TGTGCCAGCAGCTTATCTCTCGGGGAGCTGTTTTTT
V: TRBV9; J: TRBJ1-1; D: .; size: once; CDR3: CASSVVGRGNTEAFF; DNA: TGTGCCAGCAGCGTAGTAGGACGGGGGAACACTGAAGCTTTCTTT
V: TRBV7-9; J: TRBJ1-1; D: .; size: .; CDR3: CASSLGQFTEAFF; DNA: TGTGCCAGCAGCTTGGGACAATTCACTGAAGCTTTCTTT
V: TRBV25-1; J: TRBJ2-3; D: TRBD2; size: .; CDR3: CASSESIVAGADTQYF; DNA: TGTGCCAGCAGTGAGAGTATAGTAGCGGGAGCTGATACGCAGTATTTT
V: TRBV7-2; J: TRBJ2-7; D: .; size: .; CDR3: CASSLGASPYEQYF; DNA: TGTGCCAGCAGCTTAGGGGCCAGCCCCTACGAGCAGTACTTC
V: TRBV5-1; J: TRBJ2-3; D: TRBD1; size: once; CDR3: CASSLAQGAVMDTQYF; DNA: TGCGCCAGCAGCTTGGCACAGGGGGCCGTGATGGATACGCAGTATTTT
V: TRBV7-7; J: TRBJ2-2; D: .; size: .; CDR3: CASSLGGGYTGELFF; DNA: TGTGCCAGCAGCTTAGGTGGCGGATACACCGGGGAGCTGTTTTTT
V: TRBV21-1; J: TRBJ2-7; D: .; size: .; CDR3: CASSKTPTADRASSYEQYF; DNA: TGTGCCAGCAGCAAGACCCCCACCGCAGACAGGGCAAGCTCCTACGAGCAGTACTTC
V: TRBV28; J: TRBJ1-3; D: .; size: .; CDR3: CASSFPPYRETGNTIYF; DNA: TGTGCCAGCAGTTTCCCCCCGTACAGGGAGACTGGAAACACCATATATTTT